This T cell receptor (beta chain) stems from a study of blood T cells in healthy people across ages. Staff drew approximately 9.7 milliliters of peripheral blood from each donor. General study points: Versus aged donors, long-lived donors had higher diversity and more naive CD4+ cells.

Trimming removed 8 bases from V and 4 bases from J, with 17 bases in between. This CDR3 is built from 14 residues. Germline CDR1 MNHNS, CDR2 SASEGT. Comments on this clonotype: The antigen remains undetermined. Because it lacks the conserved phenylalanine or tryptophan at the end, this CDR3 is likely a read error.

A second PCR, run for about 7 to 11 cycles, used a sample-barcoded 5' primer plus a J-beta primer mix. A tag from a template-switch adaptor with 12 random nucleotides marked each cDNA molecule. TCRdb re-called the 5' RACE reads through MiXCR, storing one row per CDR3 protein. This table holds approximately 700,000 distinct CDR3 sequences, approximately 31% found once. Input material: blood. The source of this sequence is an elderly woman in good health. V and J are TRBV6-1 and TRBJ1-2, with D tentatively TRBD1 (6 bases). CDR3 amino acids: CASEKGQPIYGYTI. The CDR3 DNA is TGTGCCAGCGAGAAAGGACAGCCCATCTATGGCTACACCATC.